This T cell receptor (delta chain) was sequenced during a study of gamma-delta chains in newborns, infants, children. Study-wide background: Polyclonal expansion of innate γδ T cells after birth follows microbial exposure.

TCRdb redid clone calling on the reads using CATT. The table has under 8,000 delta-chain clones, 0.65% to 0.8% seen once. Per germline, CDR1 GEAIGNYY and CDR2 EKD. The CDR3 covers 18 residues. Concerning this clone: A far larger clone lies a single base away; this is likely a read error. Other DNA sequences from this sample encode an identical CDR3 as well.

The chain combines TRDV2 with TRDJ3, with 10 positions matching TRDD3. The sequencing input was blood. This receptor was taken from a child who was a newborn, infant or young child, either healthy, febrile or measles-vaccinated (not recorded which). The CDR3 DNA is TGTGCCTGTGACACCGGGGGATACGGCTCCTGGGACACCCGGCAGATGTTTTTC. Amino acid sequence: CACDTGGYGSWDTRQMFF.